This T cell receptor beta chain was retrieved from a study of T cell responses to AZD1222 COVID-19 vaccine. Assay: immunoSEQ multiplex PCR; the TCRdb copy retains only in-frame clones and omits some. Of roughly 150,000 clones in the sample, less than 90% were seen once. The CDR3 spans 14 residues. Germline assignment: CDR1 SEHNR and CDR2 FQNEAQ (reference sequence). Trimming removed 1 base from V and 0 bases from J, with 6 bases in between. The TCR originated in an adult who had recovered from COVID-19. Sequenced here: peripheral blood, sampled after recovery from COVID-19. The chain combines TRBV7-9 with TRBJ1-1; no clear D. The CDR3: CASSLGPVNTEAFF. The CDR3 DNA is TGTGCCAGCAGCTTAGGACCGGTGAACACTGAAGCTTTCTTT.